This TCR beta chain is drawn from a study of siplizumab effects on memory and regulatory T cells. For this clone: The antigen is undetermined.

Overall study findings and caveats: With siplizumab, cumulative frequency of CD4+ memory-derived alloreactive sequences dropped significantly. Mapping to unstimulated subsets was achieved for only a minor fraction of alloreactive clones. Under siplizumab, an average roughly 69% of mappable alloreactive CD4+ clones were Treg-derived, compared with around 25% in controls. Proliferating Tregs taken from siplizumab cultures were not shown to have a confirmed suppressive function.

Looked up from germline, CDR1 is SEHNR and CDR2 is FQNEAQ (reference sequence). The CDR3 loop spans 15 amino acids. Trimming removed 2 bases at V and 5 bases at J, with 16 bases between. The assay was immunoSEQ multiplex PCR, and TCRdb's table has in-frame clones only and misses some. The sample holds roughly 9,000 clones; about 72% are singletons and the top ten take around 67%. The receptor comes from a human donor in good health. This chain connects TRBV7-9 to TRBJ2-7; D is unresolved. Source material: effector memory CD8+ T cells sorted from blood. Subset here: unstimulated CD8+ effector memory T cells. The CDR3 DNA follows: TGTGCCAGCAGCTTACTCATTTTTGGTTTCGACGAGCAGTACTTC. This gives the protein CASSLLIFGFDEQYF.